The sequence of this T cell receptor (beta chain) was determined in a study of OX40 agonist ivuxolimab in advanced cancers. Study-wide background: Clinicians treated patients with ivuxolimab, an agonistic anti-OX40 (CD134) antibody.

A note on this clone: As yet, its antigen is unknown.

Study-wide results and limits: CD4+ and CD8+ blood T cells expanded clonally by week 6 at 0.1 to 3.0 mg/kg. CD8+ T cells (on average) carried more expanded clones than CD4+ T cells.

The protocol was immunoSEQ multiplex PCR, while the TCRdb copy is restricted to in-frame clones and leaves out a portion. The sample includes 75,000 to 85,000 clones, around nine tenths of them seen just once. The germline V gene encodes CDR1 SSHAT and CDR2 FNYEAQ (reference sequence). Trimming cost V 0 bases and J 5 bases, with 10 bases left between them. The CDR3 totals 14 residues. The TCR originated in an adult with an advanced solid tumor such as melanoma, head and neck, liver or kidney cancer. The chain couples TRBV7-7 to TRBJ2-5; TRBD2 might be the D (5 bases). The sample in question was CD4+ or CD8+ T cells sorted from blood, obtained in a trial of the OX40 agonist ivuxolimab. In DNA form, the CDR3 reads TGTGCCAGCAGCTTAGCGGGAGTAGGCGAGACCCAGTACTTC. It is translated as CASSLAGVGETQYF.